Below, 15 T cell receptor beta chains from the same sample are listed, as sequenced in a study of T cells after yellow fever vaccination. TCRdb re-called the 5' RACE reads through MiXCR, storing one row per CDR3 protein. The table includes some 260,000 distinct CDR3 sequences, roughly 5.2% detected once. Material: CD4+ T cells sorted from PBMCs, obtained on the day of the yellow fever booster vaccination. Receptors originate from a man aged 18 to 35 who received the YFV17D yellow fever vaccine.

This clonotype was detected a few times. The chain combines TRBV7-2 with TRBJ2-3; unclear D gene. This CDR3 contains 14 residues. CDR1 SGHTA and CDR2 FQGNSA come from the germline V gene. Deletions cut 5 bases from V and 7 bases from J, with 16 bases between. In DNA, the CDR3 is TGTGCCAGCAGCAGAGCCCCCGTCAGAAATACGCAGTATTTT. Protein: CASSRAPVRNTQYF.

In this sample, this clonotype turned up a few times. Written as DNA, the CDR3 is TGTGCCAGCAGCTTAAGAGCGGGGCACGAGCAGTACTTC. This translates into CASSLRAGHEQYF. The rearrangement links TRBV7-6 to TRBJ2-7; 7 bases are a match to TRBD2. J lost 5 bases, V lost 2 bases, and 3 bases had no gene match. CDR3 length: 13 amino acids. Germline values: CDR1 SGHVS, CDR2 FNYEAQ.

The rearrangement joins TRBV5-1 to TRBJ2-3; perhaps TRBD2 as D (6 bases). Germline V gene sequence: CDR1 SGHRS, CDR2 YFSETQ. This CDR3 has 13 amino acids. V was shortened by 3 bases and J by 6 bases, with 11 bases between the two germline ends. The CDR3 nucleotides are TGCGCCAGCAGCTCGCGGGGCGACGATACGCAGTATTTT. The encoded protein is CASSSRGDDTQYF.

Ten or more counts support this clonotype. This chain joins TRBV7-2 and TRBJ1-6; D is unclear. V was cut by 1 base and J by 8 bases, with 9 bases left in between. The CDR3 has 14 amino acids. Germline V gene data show CDR1 as SGHTA and CDR2 as FQGNSA. DNA of the CDR3: TGTGCCAGCAGCTTAGGACACGTCTATTCACCCCTCCACTTT. It yields the protein CASSLGHVYSPLHF.

This clonotype has at least ten counts. The chain couples TRBV5-1 to TRBJ2-3; D call uncertain. Trimming pared 4 bases from V and 4 bases from J, leaving 13 bases between. The CDR3 sequence is 14 residues long. In germline, CDR1 is SGHRS, CDR2 YFSETQ. In DNA form, the CDR3 reads TGCGCCAGCAGCCTCTTCGACCTCGCAGATACGCAGTATTTT. It yields the protein CASSLFDLADTQYF.

The chain carries TRBV6-6 and TRBJ2-3; D is tentatively TRBD1 or TRBD2 (5 bases each). Germline CDR1 and CDR2: MNHNY and SVGAGI (reference sequence). There are 15 residues in the CDR3. The V and J ends lost 5 bases and 0 bases respectively, with 12 bases between them. The CDR3 spells CASSPGAASTDTQYF. For the CDR3, the DNA is TGTGCCAGCAGTCCCGGGGCAGCTAGCACAGATACGCAGTATTTT.

There are a few counts of this clonotype. The chain is built from TRBV7-2 and TRBJ2-7; a possible D gene is TRBD1 (6 bases). Trimming took 2 bases from V and 3 from J, leaving 14 bases between them. From germline, CDR1 is SGHTA and CDR2 FQGNSA. The CDR3 sequence is 15 residues long. The CDR3: CASSLWNRADYEQYV. CDR3 in DNA: TGTGCCAGCAGCTTATGGAACAGGGCTGACTACGAGCAGTACGTC.

This clonotype was recorded many times. The rearrangement joins TRBV7-3 to TRBJ2-3; D may be TRBD1 (5 bases). This CDR3 contains 15 residues. V dropped 3 bases and J dropped 2 bases, with 12 bases sitting between them. Germline loops: CDR1 SGHTA, CDR2 FQGTGA. The CDR3 DNA is TGTGCCAGCAGCTTTATTGCAGGGTCCACAGATACGCAGTATTTT. As protein: CASSFIAGSTDTQYF.

This clonotype was detected ten times or more. The rearrangement links TRBV14 to TRBJ2-2; D ambiguous. Germline CDR1 is SGHDN and CDR2 is FVKESK. The CDR3 loop spans 17 amino acids. The germline V and J ends were trimmed by 1 base and 3 bases, with 15 bases remaining between them. The CDR3 here is CASSQASWAPYTGELFF. CDR3 in DNA: TGTGCCAGCAGCCAAGCTTCGTGGGCACCCTACACCGGGGAGCTGTTTTTT.

This chain links TRBV18 with TRBJ2-1; 7 nucleotides match TRBD1. The CDR3 runs to 15 residues. In germline, CDR1 is KGHSH, CDR2 LQKENI. V lost 0 bases and J lost 8; bases outside the gene matches: 7. The CDR3 coding sequence is TGTGCCAGCTCACCACCGGGACAGCAAAGAGATGAGCAGTTCTTC. It codes for CASSPPGQQRDEQFF.

The rearrangement uses TRBV4-1 and TRBJ1-5, with D uncertain. CDR1 and CDR2 from the germline V gene are MGHRA and YSYEKL. V was shortened by 1 base and J by 11 bases, with 15 bases between the two germline ends. The CDR3 spans 14 residues. The CDR3 protein is CASSQGILLSTQHF. Written as DNA, the CDR3 is TGCGCCAGCAGCCAAGGCATCTTATTGTCGACCCAGCATTTT.

A few counts support this clonotype. The chain carries TRBV21-1 and TRBJ2-1; the table gives TRBD2 as D, unverified against the DNA. TRBV21-1 is a known pseudogene. The length of the CDR3 is 15 residues. Here the CDR3 reads CASSPGSGGWGEQFF. The CDR3 nucleotides are TGTGCCAGCAGCCCGGGTAGCGGGGGTTGGGGTGAGCAGTTCTTC.

J is TRBJ2-5 and V is TRBV2; the D gene is possibly TRBD1 (6 bases). The CDR3 covers 14 residues. Germline CDR1 SNHLY, CDR2 FYNNEI. Trimming stripped 0 bases from V and 5 bases from J, with 10 bases between. Here the CDR3 reads CASSEAQGSETQYF. The CDR3 DNA reads TGTGCCAGCAGTGAAGCGCAGGGGTCGGAGACCCAGTACTTC.

This clonotype was seen a handful of times. The genes are TRBV12-3 or TRBV12-4 and TRBJ2-7; D perhaps matches TRBD2 (5 bases). The CDR3 is 15 residues long. Trimming removed 3 bases at V and 4 bases at J, with 16 bases between. CDR3 sequence reads: CASSFRPSLSYEQYF. For the CDR3, the DNA is TGTGCCAGCAGTTTTCGGCCTAGCCTCAGTTACGAGCAGTACTTC.

The sample holds many counts of this clonotype. The gene calls are TRBV5-1 and TRBJ2-3, with D perhaps TRBD1 (6 bases). Germline CDR1 SGHRS, CDR2 YFSETQ. Between the trimmed V and J ends, which lost 5 bases and 3 bases, there was a span of 16 bases. The CDR3 spans 15 residues. The CDR3 spells CASRIAGDRTDTQYF. Written as DNA, the CDR3 is TGCGCCAGCAGGATAGCAGGGGATCGAACAGATACGCAGTATTTT. Complete variable domain (other parts from reference TRBV5-1 and TRBJ2-3): KAGVTQTPRYLIKTRGQQVTLSCSPISGHRSVSWYQQTPGQGLQFLFEYFSETQRNKGNFPGRFSGRQFSNSRSEMNVSTLELGDSALYLCASRIAGDRTDTQYFGPGTRLTVL.